The sequence of this T cell receptor beta chain was determined in a study of blood T cell repertoires in COVID-19. At the level of the study: Nucleic acid was either cDNA or gDNA, and it came from T cells, B-cell-depleted T cells, or PBMCs.

The CDR3 runs 18 residues. V lost 0 bases and J lost 3; bases outside the gene matches: 10. The germline CDR1 and CDR2 sequences are LGHDT and YNNKEL (reference sequence). Repertoires were generated with immunoSEQ multiplex PCR, while TCRdb's copy carries only in-frame clones and drops some. This sample has roughly 260,000 clones, with approximately 92% found just once. This receptor was obtained from a young adult with COVID-19, enrolled during active disease. This chain joins TRBV3-1 (or the pseudogene TRBV3-2) and TRBJ2-3; TRBD2 aligns across 9 bases. The sequenced sample consisted of peripheral blood. Written as DNA, the CDR3 is TGTGCCAGCAGCCAAGATCGGGGGATAGCGGGAGCTACAGATACGCAGTATTTT. Encoded protein: CASSQDRGIAGATDTQYF.